This T cell receptor beta chain emerged from a study of shared clonotypes between healthy human individuals. Per the germline V gene, CDR1 is SNHLY and CDR2 is FYNNEI. Trimming removed 6 bases from V and 11 bases from J, with 25 bases in between. The CDR3 totals 15 residues. Clones were read by immunoSEQ multiplex PCR, and TCRdb kept only the in-frame ones, dropping some. The sample consists of about 770,000 clones, roughly two thirds of them appearing once. This clone was detected once. This sequence joins TRBV2 and TRBJ1-2; D might be TRBD1 (6 bases). The clonotype was recovered from a woman aged 25 to 39 in good health. Sequencing was carried out using memory CD4+ T cells sorted from blood. Subset indicated: CD45RA-negative fraction. The DNA of the CDR3 is TGTGCCAGCAGCAAAGAACAGGGTCTCTTCGTATTATACACCTTC. It yields the protein CASSKEQGLFVLYTF.